This T cell receptor (beta chain) was sequenced for a study of shared clonotypes between healthy human individuals. Terminally differentiated effector memory CD45RA+ cells were excluded from the naive CD8 cells, which were CD45RO-negative and positively selected for CCR7. V shed 3 bases and J 4 bases; nucleotides not matched to a gene: 2. Germline V gene lookup returns CDR1 LGHNA and CDR2 YSLEER. The CDR3 spans 14 residues. The table came from immunoSEQ multiplex PCR; TCRdb's copy has only in-frame clones and leaves some out. The sample lists about 2 million clones, about 95% occurring once. In the case of this clone: Its antigen is currently unknown.

Regarding the study as a whole: Clonotypes not shared had lower generation probabilities than those common to all four donors.

This receptor was taken from a man aged 18 to 29 in good health. The chain has TRBV4-3 and TRBJ2-5; 10 bases align to TRBD1. Sequenced: naive CD8+ T cells sorted from blood. This CDR3 is CASSQGQGPETQYF. In DNA form, the CDR3 reads TGCGCCAGCAGCCAGGGACAGGGGCCAGAGACCCAGTACTTC.